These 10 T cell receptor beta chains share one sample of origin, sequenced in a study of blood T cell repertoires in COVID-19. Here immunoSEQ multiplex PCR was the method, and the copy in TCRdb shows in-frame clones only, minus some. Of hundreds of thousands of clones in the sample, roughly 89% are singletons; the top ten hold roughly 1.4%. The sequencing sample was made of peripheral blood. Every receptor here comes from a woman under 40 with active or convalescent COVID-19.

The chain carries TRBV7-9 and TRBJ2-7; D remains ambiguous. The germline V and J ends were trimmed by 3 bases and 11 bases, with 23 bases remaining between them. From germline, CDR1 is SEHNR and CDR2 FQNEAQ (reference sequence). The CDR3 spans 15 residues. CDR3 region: CASSFAGSPSPSEYF. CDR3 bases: TGTGCCAGCAGCTTCGCCGGGTCACCCTCTCCAAGCGAGTACTTC. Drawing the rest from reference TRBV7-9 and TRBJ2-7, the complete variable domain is DTGVSQNPRHKITKRGQNVTFRCDPISEHNRLYWYRQTLGQGPEFLTYFQNEAQLEKSRLLSDRFSAERPKGSFSTLEIQRTEQGDSAMYLCASSFAGSPSPSEYFGPGTRLTVT.

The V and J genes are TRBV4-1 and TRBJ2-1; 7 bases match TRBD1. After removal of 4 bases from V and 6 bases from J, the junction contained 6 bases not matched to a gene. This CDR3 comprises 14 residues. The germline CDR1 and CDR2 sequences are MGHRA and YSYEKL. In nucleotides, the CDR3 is TGCGCCAGCAGCCTCACGACAGGGACCAATGAGCAGTTCTTC. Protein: CASSLTTGTNEQFF.

CDR3 amino acids: CASSPRDRGRSIDGYTF. The CDR3 DNA reads as TGTGCCAGCAGTCCCCGGGACAGGGGGCGAAGTATAGATGGCTACACCTTC. This rearrangement joins TRBV27 to TRBJ1-2; 12 nucleotides agree with TRBD1. The V gene's germline CDR1 is MNHEY and CDR2 SMNVEV (reference sequence). Trimming cost V 5 bases and J 6 bases; bases outside gene matches: 13. CDR3 size: 17 residues.

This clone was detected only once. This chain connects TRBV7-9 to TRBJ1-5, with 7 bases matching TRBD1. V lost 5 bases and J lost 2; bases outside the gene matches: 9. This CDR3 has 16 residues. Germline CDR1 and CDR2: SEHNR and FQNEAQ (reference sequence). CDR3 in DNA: TGTGCCAGCAGCAAACAGGGGACAGAACGCAATCAGCCCCAGCATTTT. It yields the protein CASSKQGTERNQPQHF.

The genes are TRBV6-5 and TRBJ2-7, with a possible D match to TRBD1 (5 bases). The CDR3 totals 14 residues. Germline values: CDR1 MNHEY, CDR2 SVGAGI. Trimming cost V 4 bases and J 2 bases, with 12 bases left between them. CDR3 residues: CASSFDRRTYEQYF. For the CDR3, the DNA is TGTGCCAGCAGTTTCGACAGAAGGACCTACGAGCAGTACTTC.

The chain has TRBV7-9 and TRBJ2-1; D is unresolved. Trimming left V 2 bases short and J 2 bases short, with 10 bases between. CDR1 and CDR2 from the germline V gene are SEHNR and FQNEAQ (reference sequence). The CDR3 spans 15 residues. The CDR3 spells CASSLIAAPYNEQFF. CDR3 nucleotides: TGTGCCAGCAGCTTAATTGCGGCGCCCTACAATGAGCAGTTCTTC.

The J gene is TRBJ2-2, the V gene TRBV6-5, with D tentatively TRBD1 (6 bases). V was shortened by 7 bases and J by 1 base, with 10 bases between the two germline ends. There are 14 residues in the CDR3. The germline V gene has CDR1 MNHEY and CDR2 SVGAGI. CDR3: CASMPQGNTGELFF. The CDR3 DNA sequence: TGTGCCAGCATGCCACAGGGGAACACCGGGGAGCTGTTTTTT.

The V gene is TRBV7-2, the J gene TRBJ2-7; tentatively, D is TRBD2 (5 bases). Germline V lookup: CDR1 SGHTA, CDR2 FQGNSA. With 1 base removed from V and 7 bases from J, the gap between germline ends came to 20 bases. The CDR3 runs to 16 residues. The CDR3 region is CASSLELVKSAKEQYF. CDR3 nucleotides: TGTGCCAGCAGCTTAGAACTAGTCAAATCGGCTAAAGAGCAGTACTTC.

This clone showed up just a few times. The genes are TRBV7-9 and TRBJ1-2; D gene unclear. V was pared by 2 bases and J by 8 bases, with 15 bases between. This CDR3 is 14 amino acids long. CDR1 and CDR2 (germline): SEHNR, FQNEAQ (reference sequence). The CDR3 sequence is CASSLSLSSTGYTF. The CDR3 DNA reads TGTGCCAGCAGCTTATCGTTGTCGAGTACCGGCTACACCTTC.

The CDR3 sequence is CASGGPSEAFF. For the CDR3, the DNA is TGTGCCAGCGGTGGGCCTTCTGAAGCTTTCTTT. The genes are TRBV7-8 and TRBJ1-1; D is uncertain. Per the germline V gene, CDR1 is SGHVS and CDR2 is FQNEAQ. Trimming shortened V by 8 bases and J by 6 bases, and 10 bases separated the two germline ends. The CDR3 is 11 amino acids.